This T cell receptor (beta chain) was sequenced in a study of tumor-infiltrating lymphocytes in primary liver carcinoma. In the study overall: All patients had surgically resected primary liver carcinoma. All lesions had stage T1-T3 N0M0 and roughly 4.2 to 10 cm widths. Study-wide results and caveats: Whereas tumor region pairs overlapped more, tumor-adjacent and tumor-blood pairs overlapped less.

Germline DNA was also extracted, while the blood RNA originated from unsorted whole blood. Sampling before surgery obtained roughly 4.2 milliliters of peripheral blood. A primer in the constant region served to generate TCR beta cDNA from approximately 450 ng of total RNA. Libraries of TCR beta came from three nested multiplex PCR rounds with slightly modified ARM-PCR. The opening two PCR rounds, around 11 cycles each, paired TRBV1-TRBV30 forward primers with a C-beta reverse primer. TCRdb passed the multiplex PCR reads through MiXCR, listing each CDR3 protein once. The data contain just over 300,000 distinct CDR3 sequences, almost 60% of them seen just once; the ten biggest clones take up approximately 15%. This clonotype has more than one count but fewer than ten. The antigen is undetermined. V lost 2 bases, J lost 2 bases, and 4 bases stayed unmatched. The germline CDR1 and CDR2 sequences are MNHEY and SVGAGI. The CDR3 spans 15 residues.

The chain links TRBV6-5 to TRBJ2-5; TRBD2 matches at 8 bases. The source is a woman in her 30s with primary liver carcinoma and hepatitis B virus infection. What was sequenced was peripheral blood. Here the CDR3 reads CASSYTGLEQETQYF. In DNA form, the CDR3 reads TGTGCCAGCAGTTACACGGGACTAGAGCAAGAGACCCAGTACTTC.